This passage covers 14 T cell receptor beta chains from one sample sequenced in a study of blood T cell repertoires in COVID-19. TCRdb keeps only in-frame clones here, not all; method: immunoSEQ multiplex PCR. Of over 65,000 clones listed, over 80% are singletons. Sequenced sample: peripheral blood. The receptors derive from a human donor in a cohort sampled during active COVID-19.

The chain uses TRBV30 and TRBJ2-7, with 8 bases fitting TRBD1. The junction had 15 bases not matched to a gene; V was cut back by 5 bases and J by 6 bases. Germline loops: CDR1 GTSNPN, CDR2 SVGIG (reference sequence). CDR3 length: 15 residues. CDR3: CAWATRQGYRGEQYF. CDR3 in DNA: TGTGCCTGGGCCACTAGACAGGGGTATCGGGGCGAGCAGTACTTC.

This chain links TRBV28 with TRBJ1-5, with 9 bases matching TRBD1. This CDR3 has 14 amino acids. The ends lost 6 bases at V and 6 bases at J; junction bases unmatched: 6. Germline CDR1 MDHEN, CDR2 SYDVKM. CDR3 DNA sequence: TGTGCCAGCAGACCGGGACAGGGAGGTCAGCCCCAGCATTTT. It codes for CASRPGQGGQPQHF.

The gene calls are TRBV7-2 and TRBJ2-1, with D unresolved. The CDR3 consists of 15 residues. V dropped 2 bases and J dropped 6 bases, with 14 bases sitting between them. Germline V gives CDR1 SGHTA, CDR2 FQGNSA. CDR3 residues: CASSLMEASGNEQFF. The DNA of the CDR3 is TGTGCCAGCAGCTTAATGGAAGCCTCGGGCAATGAGCAGTTCTTC.

J is TRBJ2-3 and V is TRBV5-1; tentatively, D is TRBD2 (6 bases). This CDR3 is built from 14 residues. V gave up 0 bases and J gave up 5 bases, with 10 bases separating them. From germline, CDR1 is SGHRS and CDR2 YFSETQ. CDR3 bases: TGCGCCAGCAGCTTGGGATGGGGGGAAGATACGCAGTATTTT. Translation: CASSLGWGEDTQYF.

The chain uses TRBV5-1 and TRBJ2-3; no firm D call. The CDR3 consists of 14 residues. Germline CDR1 is SGHRS and CDR2 is YFSETQ. Deletions cut 4 bases from V and 0 bases from J, with 9 bases between. CDR3 bases: TGCGCCAGCAGCGCTACCCCTAGCACAGATACGCAGTATTTT. Its protein product is CASSATPSTDTQYF.

This clone was counted a single time. The V and J genes are TRBV11-2 and TRBJ2-3; weak D call: TRBD1 (6 bases). Germline-derived CDR1 and CDR2 are SGHAT and FQNNGV. Trimming left V 4 bases short and J 2 bases short, with 16 bases between. This CDR3 contains 16 residues. DNA of the CDR3: TGTGCCAGCAGCTCCCGGACAGTCATTGCCACAGATACGCAGTATTTT. Translating it yields CASSSRTVIATDTQYF. The variable domain in full, with the rest retrieved from reference TRBV11-2 and TRBJ2-3, is EAGVAQSPRYKIIEKRQSVAFWCNPISGHATLYWYQQILGQGPKLLIQFQNNGVVDDSQLPKDRFSAERLKGVDSTLKIQPAKLEDSAVYLCASSSRTVIATDTQYFGPGTRLTVL.

The chain carries TRBV7-2 and TRBJ2-1, with D possibly matching TRBD2 (6 bases). The CDR3 totals 15 residues. Looked up from germline, CDR1 is SGHTA and CDR2 is FQGNSA. V dropped 5 bases and J dropped 5 bases, with 16 bases sitting between them. In nucleotides, the CDR3 is TGTGCCAGCAGCGGGCGGGGACCGCCTAACAATGAGCAGTTCTTC. Encoded protein: CASSGRGPPNNEQFF.

J is TRBJ2-1 and V is TRBV6-6; 7 bases fit TRBD1. V lost 5 bases, J lost 5 bases, and 6 bases stayed unmatched. This CDR3 contains 14 residues. CDR1 is MNHNY and CDR2 is SVGAGI in the germline V gene (reference sequence). CDR3 protein: CASSPPGGNNEQFF. DNA of the CDR3: TGTGCCAGCAGTCCCCCAGGGGGTAACAATGAGCAGTTCTTC.

The CDR3 DNA reads TGTGCCAGCAGCTTAGGGGGGATAGCGGGAGCTGGGGCCAACGTCCTGACTTTC. Its protein is CASSLGGIAGAGANVLTF. The chain carries TRBV7-3 and TRBJ2-6, with 9 nucleotides matching TRBD2. The J segment lost 2 bases and the V segment lost 2 bases, leaving 7 bases of the junction unmatched. The CDR3 is made up of 18 amino acids. Germline CDR1 SGHTA, CDR2 FQGTGA.

This clone turned up a few times. The chain links TRBV9 to TRBJ2-7, with 9 positions matching TRBD2. V shed 0 bases, J shed 3 bases, and the junction held 4 bases outside the gene matches. Germline values: CDR1 SGDLS, CDR2 YYNGEE. The CDR3 is 15 amino acids. The CDR3 region has the DNA TGTGCCAGCAGCGTAGGACTAGCGGACCACTACGAGCAGTACTTC. Translating it yields CASSVGLADHYEQYF.

The chain joins TRBV2 to TRBJ2-7; D is perhaps TRBD1 (6 bases). CDR1 SNHLY and CDR2 FYNNEI come from the germline V gene. V was clipped by 10 bases and J by 6 bases, with 13 bases between them. The CDR3 extends over 11 amino acids. The CDR3 DNA reads as TGTGCCATCTCACAGGGTGGCGAGCAGTACTTC. Translated, it gives CAISQGGEQYF.

The rearrangement links TRBV2 to TRBJ1-2; D is possibly TRBD1 (5 bases). Germline CDR1 is SNHLY and CDR2 is FYNNEI. The CDR3 runs 12 residues. V gave up 6 bases and J gave up 6 bases, with 11 bases separating them. The CDR3 loop is CASREGLHGYTF. The CDR3, as DNA: TGTGCCAGCAGGGAGGGGTTGCATGGCTACACCTTC.

The chain combines TRBV24-1 with TRBJ2-1; 8 bases fit TRBD2. J was trimmed by 4 bases and V by 3 bases; bases with no gene match: 7. Germline assignment: CDR1 KGHDR and CDR2 SFDVKD. The CDR3 runs 16 residues. Written as DNA, the CDR3 is TGTGCCACCAGTGATCGAAGCGGGAGTAAATACAATGAGCAGTTCTTC. Translated: CATSDRSGSKYNEQFF.

J is TRBJ2-3 and V is TRBV30; D possibly corresponds to TRBD2 (6 bases). Trimming cost V 3 bases and J 4 bases, with 8 bases left between them. CDR1 and CDR2 (germline): GTSNPN, SVGIG (reference sequence). This CDR3 is 12 amino acids long. CDR3 amino acids: CAWREGSDTQYF. For the CDR3, the DNA is TGTGCCTGGAGGGAGGGATCAGATACGCAGTATTTT.